The rows below give T cell receptor beta chains drawn from one sample of a study of blood T cell repertoires in COVID-19. Profiled with immunoSEQ multiplex PCR; TCRdb holds only in-frame clones, not every one. The sample has approximately 250,000 clones, 80% to 95% seen once; the top ten hold 0.83%. Sequencing used peripheral blood. The receptors originated from a man under 40 with COVID-19, enrolled during active disease. Each CDR3 is given with its conserved first and last residue. A D gene is named only where the DNA matches it firmly. Clone size is stated in some rows and not others, as once, few, many or a class when expanded.

>.|TRBD2|TRBV3-1/TRBV3-2|TRBJ2-7
CASSQGPAGAGYEQYF
TGTGCCAGCAGCCAAGGGCCAGCGGGGGCCGGCTACGAGCAGTACTTC
>.|TRBD2|TRBV7-6|TRBJ2-1
CASSSGGPGNEQFF
TGTGCCAGCAGCTCGGGGGGGCCAGGCAATGAGCAGTTCTTC
>.|TRBD1|TRBV10-1|TRBJ1-2
CASIVPGQGDYGYTF
TGCGCCAGCATCGTCCCGGGACAGGGGGACTATGGCTACACCTTC
>.|TRBD1|TRBV18|TRBJ1-4
CASSPGTGDYEKLFF
TGTGCCAGCTCTCCGGGGACAGGGGATTACGAAAAACTGTTTTTT
>.|TRBD1|TRBV18|TRBJ1-2
CASSPVTGLGLANYGYTF
TGTGCCAGCTCACCCGTGACAGGGCTGGGACTAGCTAACTATGGCTACACCTTC
>.|TRBD1|TRBV9|TRBJ2-7
CASSVAIGTGVESEQYF
TGTGCCAGCAGCGTAGCTATTGGGACAGGGGTGGAAAGCGAGCAGTACTTC
>.|.|TRBV10-3|TRBJ1-6
CAITGGDSPLHF
TGTGCCATCACGGGGGGGGATTCACCCCTCCACTTT
>.|TRBD1|TRBV4-1|TRBJ1-1
CASSQRGTADTEAFF
TGCGCCAGCAGCCAACGGGGGACAGCGGACACTGAAGCTTTCTTT
>.|TRBD1|TRBV6-5|TRBJ2-5
CASNARGETQYF
TGTGCCAGCAACGCCAGGGGGGAGACCCAGTACTTC
>.|.|TRBV5-1|TRBJ2-2
CASSLEGQTAGGELFF
TGCGCCAGCAGCTTGGAAGGACAGACCGCAGGCGGGGAGCTGTTTTTT
>.|.|TRBV19|TRBJ2-7
CASSIGPGREQYF
TGTGCCAGTAGTATAGGGCCAGGGCGAGAGCAGTACTTC
>.|.|TRBV19|TRBJ1-5
CASRIWQGNQPQHF
TGTGCCAGTAGGATCTGGCAGGGGAATCAGCCCCAGCATTTT
>.|.|TRBV11-2|TRBJ1-6
CASSPLSGFSPLHF
TGTGCCAGCAGCCCCTTATCGGGGTTTTCACCCCTCCACTTT
>.|TRBD1|TRBV29-1|TRBJ2-3
CSDTGDTDTQYF
TGCAGCGACACAGGGGACACAGATACGCAGTATTTT
>.|TRBD1|TRBV2|TRBJ1-2
CASNLDREGGYTF
TGTGCCAGCAATTTGGACAGGGAGGGTGGCTACACCTTC
>once|TRBD1|TRBV7-9|TRBJ1-2
CASSESTGGVGYTF
TGTGCCAGCAGCGAATCAACAGGGGGCGTTGGCTACACCTTC
>.|.|TRBV5-1|TRBJ1-1
CASSSAEEAFF
TGCGCCAGCAGCTCGGCTGAGGAGGCTTTCTTT
>.|TRBD1|TRBV5-1|TRBJ2-7
CASSLEGGATYEQYF
TGCGCCAGCAGCTTGGAAGGGGGCGCGACCTACGAGCAGTACTTC
>.|TRBD2|TRBV2|TRBJ2-2
CASRLGLAGNTGELFF
TGTGCCAGCAGACTCGGACTAGCGGGGAACACCGGGGAGCTGTTTTTT
>.|.|TRBV12-5|TRBJ2-7
CASGSTGSSYEQYF
TGTGCTAGTGGTTCCACAGGGAGCTCCTACGAGCAGTACTTC
>.|.|TRBV5-1|TRBJ1-1
CASSLAGETEAFF
TGCGCCAGCAGCTTGGCGGGGGAGACAGAAGCTTTCTTT
>.|.|TRBV7-2|TRBJ2-1
CASSLVPGNYEQFF
TGTGCCAGCAGCTTAGTTCCAGGGAACTATGAGCAGTTCTTC
>.|.|TRBV10-2|TRBJ1-2
CASSDTGKLGGGYTF
TGCGCCAGCAGTGATACGGGAAAACTTGGCGGTGGCTACACCTTC
>.|TRBD1|TRBV20-1|TRBJ1-4
CSASPGQYEKLFF
TGCAGTGCTAGTCCGGGACAGTACGAAAAACTGTTTTTT
>.|TRBD1|TRBV7-9|TRBJ1-1
CASSPYGTGGTTEAFF
TGTGCCAGCAGCCCCTACGGTACAGGGGGTACCACTGAAGCTTTCTTT
>.|TRBD1|TRBV5-1|TRBJ1-2
CASSLTGASIGYTF
TGCGCCAGCAGCTTGACAGGGGCCTCTATAGGCTACACCTTC
>.|TRBD2|TRBV3-1/TRBV3-2|TRBJ2-3
CASGGPTSGGAADTQYF
TGTGCCAGCGGTGGCCCCACTAGCGGGGGGGCGGCAGATACGCAGTATTTT
>.|TRBD2|TRBV18|TRBJ2-2
CASSPGTKGTGELFF
TGTGCCAGCTCACCAGGGACTAAAGGCACCGGGGAGCTGTTTTTT
>.|TRBD1|TRBV7-9|TRBJ1-4
CASSYVAGQDEKLFF
TGTGCCAGCAGCTACGTGGCAGGACAGGATGAAAAACTGTTTTTT
>once|TRBD1|TRBV7-2|TRBJ1-5
CASSPGQSQPQHF
TGTGCCAGCAGCCCGGGACAGAGTCAGCCCCAGCATTTT
>.|TRBD1|TRBV29-1|TRBJ1-1
CSVAGTANTEAFF
TGCAGCGTCGCCGGGACAGCTAACACTGAAGCTTTCTTT
>.|TRBD2|TRBV3-1/TRBV3-2|TRBJ2-7
CASSQPRLAGVYEQYF
TGTGCCAGCAGCCAACCCCGGCTAGCGGGAGTCTACGAGCAGTACTTC
>.|.|TRBV27|TRBJ2-3
CASSSLWTVSTTSTDTQYF
TGTGCCAGCAGCTCCTTATGGACAGTATCAACCACTAGCACAGATACGCAGTATTTT
>.|.|TRBV5-1|TRBJ1-1
CASRLDHTEAFF
TGCGCCAGCCGGCTAGACCACACTGAAGCTTTCTTT
>.|.|TRBV29-1|TRBJ1-1
CSVEDSSGNTEAFF
TGCAGCGTTGAAGATTCCTCGGGGAACACTGAAGCTTTCTTT
>.|TRBD1|TRBV7-9|TRBJ2-7
CASSQGGQGYEQYF
TGTGCCAGCAGCCAAGGGGGACAGGGGTACGAGCAGTACTTC
>.|.|TRBV5-1|TRBJ2-3
CASSLAGASTDTQYF
TGCGCCAGCAGCTTGGCAGGGGCTAGCACAGATACGCAGTATTTT
>.|.|TRBV5-4|TRBJ2-3
CASSRQATTDTQYF
TGTGCCAGCAGCCGACAGGCTACCACAGATACGCAGTATTTT
>.|TRBD1|TRBV9|TRBJ1-4
CASSFEGQGNEKLFF
TGTGCCAGCAGCTTCGAGGGACAGGGCAATGAAAAACTGTTTTTT
>.|.|TRBV6-1|TRBJ1-2
CASSETSNRPPYGYTF
TGTGCCAGCAGTGAAACCAGTAACAGACCTCCCTATGGCTACACCTTC
>.|TRBD2|TRBV4-1|TRBJ2-5
CASSQDPREAETQYF
TGCGCCAGCAGCCAAGATCCGCGGGAGGCAGAGACCCAGTACTTC
>few|TRBD2|TRBV7-2|TRBJ2-2
CASSPTGLVGGELFF
TGTGCCAGCAGCCCCACTGGACTAGTAGGCGGGGAGCTGTTTTTT
>.|.|TRBV7-6|TRBJ1-6
CASSLSVFGAYNSPLHF
TGTGCCAGCAGCTTGTCGGTATTCGGGGCCTATAATTCACCCCTCCACTTT
>.|TRBD1|TRBV3-1/TRBV3-2|TRBJ1-5
CASSPDRGRGQPQHF
TGTGCCAGCAGCCCCGACAGGGGGCGAGGCCAGCCCCAGCATTTT
>.|TRBD1|TRBV18|TRBJ2-3
CASSPRTGGQRTDTQYF
TGTGCCAGCTCACCGAGGACAGGGGGCCAAAGGACAGATACGCAGTATTTT
>.|.|TRBV5-1|TRBJ2-1
CASSSGWATYNEQFF
TGCGCCAGCAGCTCCGGATGGGCTACGTACAATGAGCAGTTCTTC
>.|.|TRBV3-1/TRBV3-2|TRBJ2-1
CASSQDLAVDEQFF
TGTGCCAGCAGCCAAGACCTAGCTGTCGATGAGCAGTTCTTC
>.|TRBD1|TRBV6-2/TRBV6-3|TRBJ2-5
CASSDREETQYF
TGTGCCAGCAGTGACAGGGAAGAGACCCAGTACTTC
>.|.|TRBV9|TRBJ2-2
CASSAGLNTGELFF
TGTGCCAGCAGCGCAGGACTGAACACCGGGGAGCTGTTTTTT